The 21 T cell receptor beta chains reported below all come from one sample, sequenced in a study of spatial heterogeneity in lung cancer. In TCRdb, the 5' RACE reads were re-called with MiXCR into one record per CDR3 protein. The sample includes around 10,000 distinct CDR3 sequences, approximately 3.5% of them seen just once. Regarding time point: sample taken at primary tumor resection. In each case, whole RNA from tumor, nontumor lung or frozen PBMC was sequenced unsorted. The sample consisted of PBMCs, taken at surgery. The origin of the receptors is a female donor with early-stage non-small cell lung cancer.

This clonotype was seen at least ten times. The library was designed around alpha chains, so this beta chain is a stray read whose abundance carries little weight. The rearrangement uses TRBV29-1 and TRBJ1-1, with unresolved D. The germline V and J ends were trimmed by 5 bases and 6 bases, with 10 bases remaining between them. Germline lookup yields CDR1 SQVTM and CDR2 ANQGSEA. The CDR3 contains 11 residues. DNA of the CDR3: TGCAGCGTTAGTGGTAAAGCTGAAGCTTTCTTT. Protein product: CSVSGKAEAFF.

In its sample, this clonotype was seen many times. The size of this beta chain means little, since it is a stray read in a library made for alpha chains. The chain joins TRBV11-2 to TRBJ1-3; D may be TRBD1 (6 bases). The CDR3 totals 17 residues. Germline assignment: CDR1 SGHAT and CDR2 FQNNGV. V was shortened by 1 base and J by 2 bases, with 15 bases between the two germline ends. The CDR3 region has the DNA TGTGCCAGCAGCTTAGTTCCTATGGGGGCCACTGGAAACACCATATATTTT. The encoded protein is CASSLVPMGATGNTIYF.

There are many counts of this clonotype. Within a library made for alpha chains, this beta chain is off target, and its count is uninformative. This chain connects TRBV2 to TRBJ2-7, with D hard to call. V was shortened by 3 bases and J by 2 bases, with 5 bases between the two germline ends. Per the germline V gene, CDR1 is SNHLY and CDR2 is FYNNEI. This CDR3 has 12 amino acids. The CDR3 reads CASSEVTYEQYF. In nucleotides, the CDR3 is TGTGCCAGCAGTGAGGTAACCTACGAGCAGTACTTC.

This clonotype was detected ten times or more. For a library built for alpha chains, this beta chain is a stray read; little rests on its size. V and J are TRBV20-1 and TRBJ1-6; 12 nucleotides line up with TRBD1. CDR1 is DFQATT, CDR2 SNEGSKA, per germline (reference sequence). V was pared by 5 bases and J by 7 bases, with 9 bases of the junction left unmatched. CDR3 length: 16 residues. The CDR3 DNA sequence: TGCAGTGCTGAAATACCGGGACAGGGGGCGAATTCACCCCTCCACTTT. The encoded protein is CSAEIPGQGANSPLHF.

This clonotype was observed many times. A library made for alpha chains picked up this beta chain off target, so its size means little. V is TRBV7-2 and J is TRBJ2-7; tentatively, D is TRBD2 (6 bases). CDR3 length equals 15 residues. Germline-derived CDR1 and CDR2 are SGHTA and FQGNSA. The ends were cut back, 1 base at V and 2 bases at J, with 12 bases in the middle. The CDR3 DNA follows: TGTGCCAGCAGCTTAGGCCCGACTAGTGCCTACGAGCAGTACTTC. It translates to CASSLGPTSAYEQYF.

This clonotype occurred many times. This beta chain was picked up by a library intended for alpha chains and is off target, so its count carries little meaning. V and J are TRBV2 and TRBJ2-5, with 9 bases matching TRBD1. This CDR3 region has 16 residues. Looked up from germline, CDR1 is SNHLY and CDR2 is FYNNEI. The junction had 10 bases not matched to a gene; V was cut back by 4 bases and J by 4 bases. Here the CDR3 reads CASSATGTGSRETQYF. The CDR3 DNA sequence: TGTGCCAGCAGTGCTACCGGGACAGGGTCACGAGAGACCCAGTACTTC.

This clonotype was counted only a few times. The library was built for alpha chains, so this beta chain is an off-target read and its size means little. This chain links TRBV6-4 with TRBJ2-3; TRBD2 is a possible D gene (6 bases). The CDR3 loop spans 16 amino acids. Trimming pared 0 bases from V and 6 bases from J, leaving 16 bases between. The germline gives CDR1 MRHNA, CDR2 SNTAGT. The CDR3 spells CASSDSGRQVGDTQYF. CDR3 DNA: TGTGCCAGCAGTGACTCAGGGAGGCAGGTGGGGGATACGCAGTATTTT.

This clonotype came up many times. This beta chain represents an off-target read in a library built for alpha chains; its size is of limited meaning. This sequence joins TRBV20-1 and TRBJ1-5; 10 positions agree with TRBD1. Germline CDR1 and CDR2: DFQATT and SNEGSKA (reference sequence). The V segment lost 0 bases and the J segment 6 bases; nucleotides outside the gene matches: 5. The CDR3 has 15 amino acids. The CDR3 spells CSARDWGQGSQPQHF. The CDR3 nucleotides are TGCAGTGCTAGAGATTGGGGACAGGGGAGTCAGCCCCAGCATTTT.

In this sample, this clonotype turned up many times. Being off target in a library aimed at alpha chains, this beta chain has a size of little meaning. This rearrangement joins TRBV27 to TRBJ2-1, with D hard to call. There are 12 residues in the CDR3. The germline gives CDR1 MNHEY, CDR2 SMNVEV (reference sequence). V lost 5 bases, J lost 9 bases, and 11 bases lay in between. The CDR3 here is CASSIPPGEQFF. CDR3 DNA sequence: TGTGCCAGCAGTATCCCTCCCGGTGAGCAGTTCTTC.

This clonotype was counted a few times. This beta chain slipped into a library made for alpha chains as a stray read, so its size is not meaningful. The V gene is TRBV20-1, the J gene TRBJ2-5; 7 nucleotides agree with TRBD1. Looked up from germline, CDR1 is DFQATT and CDR2 is SNEGSKA (reference sequence). The CDR3 has 13 amino acids. V lost 3 bases and J lost 5; bases outside the gene matches: 6. In nucleotides, the CDR3 is TGCAGTGCTAGCGACAGGGTGGGGGAGACCCAGTACTTC. The encoded protein is CSASDRVGETQYF.

This clonotype was counted ten times or more. As an off-target read in a library built for alpha chains, this beta chain has a frequency of little significance. Written as DNA, the CDR3 is TGTGCCAGCAGCGTAACTGGGAAAGGCTACACCTTC. This sequence encodes CASSVTGKGYTF. The chain recombines TRBV9 with TRBJ1-2; no firm D call. CDR3 length: 12 amino acids. CDR1 SGDLS and CDR2 YYNGEE come from the germline V gene. V lost 1 base and J lost 8, with 9 bases in between.

On this clonotype itself: Little can be read into the size of this beta chain, an off-target read in a library designed for alpha chains. This sequence joins TRBV20-1 and TRBJ1-2, with D unresolved. Per the germline V gene, CDR1 is DFQATT and CDR2 is SNEGSKA (reference sequence). The CDR3 consists of 13 residues. With 6 bases removed from V and 4 bases from J, the gap between germline ends came to 15 bases. The DNA for the CDR3 is TGCAGTGCCCCGGGCCGTGAACCCTATGGCTACACCTTC. Translating it yields CSAPGREPYGYTF.

This clonotype was picked up a small number of times. This beta chain represents an off-target read in a library built for alpha chains; its size is of limited meaning. The chain joins TRBV29-1 to TRBJ1-2, with D unclear. In germline, CDR1 is SQVTM, CDR2 ANQGSEA. Trimming cost V 2 bases and J 8 bases, with 12 bases left between them. CDR3 length: 12 amino acids. CDR3 nucleotides: TGCAGCGTTGAAAAATCCCCGGGAGGCTACACCTTC. Translated: CSVEKSPGGYTF.

This clonotype appeared many times. The library was prepared for alpha chains; this beta chain is a stray read, so its frequency means little. The rearrangement joins TRBV5-1 to TRBJ2-7; D remains ambiguous. Between the trimmed V and J ends, which lost 0 bases and 4 bases, there was a span of 5 bases. The germline V gene has CDR1 SGHRS and CDR2 YFSETQ. CDR3 length equals 12 residues. The CDR3 nucleotides read TGCGCCAGCAGCTTGGATGGGTACGAGCAGTACTTC. Its translation: CASSLDGYEQYF.

The table lists this clonotype with many counts. A library made for alpha chains picked up this beta chain off target, so its size means little. V usage is TRBV12-3 or TRBV12-4 and J usage is TRBJ1-1, with D unclear. There are 14 residues in the CDR3. Trimming pared 3 bases from V and 2 bases from J, leaving 10 bases between. The CDR3 spells CASSLQDLNTEAFF. CDR3 nucleotides: TGTGCCAGCAGTTTGCAGGATTTAAACACTGAAGCTTTCTTT.

Concerning this clonotype: This beta chain was picked up by a library intended for alpha chains and is off target, so its count carries little meaning. The V gene is TRBV5-1, the J gene TRBJ1-4; D not certain. Trimming removed 2 bases from V and 3 bases from J, with 14 bases in between. This CDR3 contains 16 residues. The germline gives CDR1 SGHRS, CDR2 YFSETQ. The DNA of the CDR3 is TGCGCCAGCAGCTTTCAGGCCGCGGAGGCTAATGAAAAACTGTTTTTT. It translates to CASSFQAAEANEKLFF.

This clonotype was seen ten or more times. This beta chain is an off-target read within a library intended for alpha chains, so its frequency means little. The chain uses TRBV5-1 and TRBJ1-1, with TRBD1 matching 7 bases. This CDR3 is built from 13 residues. Per the germline V gene, CDR1 is SGHRS and CDR2 is YFSETQ. The V and J ends lost 5 bases and 1 base, in that order; junction bases with no gene match: 2. The CDR3 region is CASSGTANTEAFF. CDR3 bases: TGCGCCAGCAGTGGGACAGCGAACACTGAAGCTTTCTTT.

This clonotype has a count of ten or more. Because the library targeted alpha chains, this beta chain is an off-target read whose size means little. V is TRBV9 and J is TRBJ1-3; D may be TRBD1 (6 bases). The V and J ends lost 3 bases and 0 bases respectively, with 13 bases between them. The CDR3 is made up of 16 amino acids. The V gene's germline CDR1 is SGDLS and CDR2 YYNGEE. CDR3 region: CASSARGQISGNTIYF. In nucleotides, the CDR3 is TGTGCCAGCAGCGCCAGGGGACAAATCTCTGGAAACACCATATATTTT.

This clonotype was observed many times. Found in a library prepared for alpha chains, this beta chain is an off-target read, and its abundance has little meaning. The J gene is TRBJ2-3, the V gene TRBV15; perhaps D is TRBD1 or TRBD2 (5 bases each). Germline assignment: CDR1 LNHNV and CDR2 YYDKDF (reference sequence). There are 13 residues in the CDR3. V lost 1 base to trimming and J lost 3 bases, with 5 bases between them. This CDR3 reads CATSRGGTDTQYF. The CDR3, as DNA: TGTGCCACCAGCAGAGGGGGGACAGATACGCAGTATTTT.

This clonotype is labeled as medium-sized. In a library made to pick up alpha chains, this beta chain is a stray read with a size that means little. CDR3 in DNA: TGTGCCAGCAGCCCAGCCACTAGCGGGATCCACAATGAGCAGTTCTTC. Amino acids: CASSPATSGIHNEQFF. This chain links TRBV11-2 with TRBJ2-1, with 10 bases that match TRBD2. CDR1 is SGHAT and CDR2 is FQNNGV in the germline V gene. V gave up 5 bases and J gave up 5 bases; unmatched junction bases: 9. The CDR3 sequence is 16 residues long.

This clonotype was detected many times. The library was prepared for alpha chains; this beta chain is a stray read, so its frequency means little. The J gene is TRBJ2-2, the V gene TRBV20-1; the D is unclear. V was cut by 0 bases and J by 1 base, with 6 bases left in between. Germline V lookup: CDR1 DFQATT, CDR2 SNEGSKA (reference sequence). This CDR3 contains 14 residues. CDR3 region: CSARDFQNTGELFF. The CDR3 bases are TGCAGTGCTAGAGATTTCCAGAACACCGGGGAGCTGTTTTTT.